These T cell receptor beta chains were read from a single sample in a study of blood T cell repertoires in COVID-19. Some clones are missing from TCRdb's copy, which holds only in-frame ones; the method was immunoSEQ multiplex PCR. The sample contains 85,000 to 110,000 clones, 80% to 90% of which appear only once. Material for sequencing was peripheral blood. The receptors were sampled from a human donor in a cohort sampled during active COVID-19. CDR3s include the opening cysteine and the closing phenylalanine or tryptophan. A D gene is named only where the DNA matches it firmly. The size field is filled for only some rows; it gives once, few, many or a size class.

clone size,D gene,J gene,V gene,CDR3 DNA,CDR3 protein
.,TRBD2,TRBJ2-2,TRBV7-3,TGTGCCAGCAGCTTAAATGGAGGGACTAGCGGCGGGGAGCTGTTTTTT,CASSLNGGTSGGELFF
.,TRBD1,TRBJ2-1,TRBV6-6,TGTGCCAGCAGTATACAGGGGGTCTACAATGAGCAGTTCTTC,CASSIQGVYNEQFF
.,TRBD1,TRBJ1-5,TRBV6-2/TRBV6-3,TGTGCCAGCAGTTCACGGGACAGGCTTGTGCGTGATCAGCCCCAGCATTTT,CASSSRDRLVRDQPQHF
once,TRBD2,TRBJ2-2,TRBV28,TGTGCCAGCGGCCTGGGACTAGCGGGAGGGTCGGGGGAGCTGTTTTTT,CASGLGLAGGSGELFF
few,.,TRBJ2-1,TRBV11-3,TGTGCCAGCAGCTTCAAACTAGCCGGCGGGGAGCAGTTCTTC,CASSFKLAGGEQFF
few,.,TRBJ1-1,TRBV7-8,TGTGCCAGCAGCTTAGATGGCCCGGGGACTGAAGCTTTCTTT,CASSLDGPGTEAFF
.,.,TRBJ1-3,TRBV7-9,TGTGCCAGCAGCTTTATCTCTGCTGGAAACACCATATATTTT,CASSFISAGNTIYF
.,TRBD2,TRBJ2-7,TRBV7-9,TGTGCCAGCAGCCCTAGACTAGCGGGAGAAAAATACGAGCAGTACTTC,CASSPRLAGEKYEQYF
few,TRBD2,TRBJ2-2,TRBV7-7,TGTGCTAGCAGCGGGGGGGCGAGCACCGGGGAGCTGTTTTTT,CASSGGASTGELFF
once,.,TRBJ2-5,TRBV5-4,TGTGCCAGCAGCTTGGGACTCCTGAACGGGGAGACCCAGTACTTC,CASSLGLLNGETQYF
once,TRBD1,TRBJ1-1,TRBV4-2,TGTGCCAGCAGCCAAGGGCGGGACAGGGTGACCATGAACACTGAAGCTTTCTTT,CASSQGRDRVTMNTEAFF
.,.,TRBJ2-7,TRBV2,TGTGCCAGCAGCGAGACGGGAGCCGAGGAGCAGTACTTC,CASSETGAEEQYF
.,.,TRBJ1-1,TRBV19,TGTGCCAGTACACGGGCAGGGAAAGCTGAAGCTTTCTTT,CASTRAGKAEAFF
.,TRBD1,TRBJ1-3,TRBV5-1,TGCGCCAGCAGCCCGCTATCGACAGGGGCTGGAAACACCATATATTTT,CASSPLSTGAGNTIYF
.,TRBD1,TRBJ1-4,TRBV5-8,TGTGCCAGCAGCTTGGGGGACAGGGGGCCCCTTAATGAAAAACTGTTTTTT,CASSLGDRGPLNEKLFF
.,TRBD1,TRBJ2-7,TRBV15,TGTGCCACCAGCAGCCGAGCCGGGACAGGATACGAGCAGTACTTC,CATSSRAGTGYEQYF
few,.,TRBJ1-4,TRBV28,TGTGCCAGCAGTGTCCCCGGGTCAACTAATGAAAAACTGTTTTTT,CASSVPGSTNEKLFF
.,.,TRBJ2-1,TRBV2,TGTGCCACTAAGGAGGGCTCCTACAATGAGCAGTTCTTC,CATKEGSYNEQFF
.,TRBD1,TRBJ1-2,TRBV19,TGTGCCAGTGGTCAGACAGGGAATATATGGGCTGATGGCTACACCTTC,CASGQTGNIWADGYTF
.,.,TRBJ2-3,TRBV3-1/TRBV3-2,TGTGCCAGCAGCCGGCAAACAGGAGATACGCAGTATTTT,CASSRQTGDTQYF
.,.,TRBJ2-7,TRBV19,TGTGCCAGTAGTCTTGGCGGGATGGGCTCCTACGAGCAGTACTTC,CASSLGGMGSYEQYF
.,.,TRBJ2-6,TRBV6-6,TGTGCCAGCAGTTCCCTACAAGGGGCTGGGGCCAACGTCCTGACTTTC,CASSSLQGAGANVLTF
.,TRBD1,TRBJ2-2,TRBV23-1,TGCGCCAGCAGTCAATCGGGACAGGGGAACACCGGGGAGCTGTTTTTT,CASSQSGQGNTGELFF
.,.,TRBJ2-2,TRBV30,TGTGCCTGGAGTGTACCTGCCCTAAGCGGGACCGGGGAGCTGTTTTTT,CAWSVPALSGTGELFF
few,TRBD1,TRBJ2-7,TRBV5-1,TGCGCCAGCAGCTCCCGCCGGGACAGGGGGCGCGAGCAGTACTTC,CASSSRRDRGREQYF
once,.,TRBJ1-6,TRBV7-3,TGTGCCAGCAGCTTAACCAGGGATTCACCCCTCCACTTT,CASSLTRDSPLHF
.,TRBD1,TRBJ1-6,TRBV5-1,TGCGCCAGCAGCTTGGCCGGGACAGGGGAGTTACCCCTCCACTTT,CASSLAGTGELPLHF
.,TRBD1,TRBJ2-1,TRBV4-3,TGCGCCAGCCGACAGGGGAGCTCCTACAATGAGCAGTTCTTC,CASRQGSSYNEQFF
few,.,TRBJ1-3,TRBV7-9,TGTGCCAGCAGCTTTGTAGGGCGGGGTTCCTCTGGAAACACCATATATTTT,CASSFVGRGSSGNTIYF
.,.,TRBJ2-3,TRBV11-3,TGTGCCAGCAGCTTGAGCGGGCTTATCACAGATACGCAGTATTTT,CASSLSGLITDTQYF
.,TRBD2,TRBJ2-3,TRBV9,TGTGCCAGCAGCGTAGAATCCGCGGGAGCTCCTACAGATACGCAGTATTTT,CASSVESAGAPTDTQYF
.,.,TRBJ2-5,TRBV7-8,TGTGCCAGCAGCTCGGGACACCTACAAGAGACCCAGTACTTC,CASSSGHLQETQYF
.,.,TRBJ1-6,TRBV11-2,TGTGCCAGCAGCCCGCTCGGGGGTGCTGGGTCACCCCTCCACTTT,CASSPLGGAGSPLHF
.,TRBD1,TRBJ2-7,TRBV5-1,TGCGCCAGCAGCCCCCGGACAGGTAGCTCCTACGAGCAGTACTTC,CASSPRTGSSYEQYF
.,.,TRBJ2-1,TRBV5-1,TGCGCCAGCAGCTTGGTAAGGGGGATTGACAATGAGCAGTTCTTC,CASSLVRGIDNEQFF
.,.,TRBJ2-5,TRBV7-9,TGTGCCAGCAGCTTGACGGGGGAACCCGGAACGACCCAGTACTTC,CASSLTGEPGTTQYF
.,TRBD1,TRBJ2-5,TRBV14,TGTGCCAGCAGCCAAGATCCGTTAGGACAGGGAAAAGAGACCCAGTACTTC,CASSQDPLGQGKETQYF
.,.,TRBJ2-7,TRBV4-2,TGTGCCAGCAGCCAAGCTTCAGGGCGTTTCTCCTACGAGCAGTACTTC,CASSQASGRFSYEQYF
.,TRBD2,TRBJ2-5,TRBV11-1,TGTGCCAGCAGCCCATGGACTAGTCGAGAGACCCAGTACTTC,CASSPWTSRETQYF
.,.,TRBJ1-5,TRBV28,TGTGCCAGTGTGGGGGGGGCCGCCAATCAGCCCCAGCATTTT,CASVGGAANQPQHF